This is a list of T cell receptor beta chains from one sample in a study of CD8 T cell repertoires and HIV-1 epitope variants. The data were produced by immunoSEQ multiplex PCR, yet TCRdb's version contains in-frame clones alone and is incomplete. This table holds approximately 5,700 clones, roughly 66% found once. Their antigens are not known. What was sequenced was cultured CD8+ T cells derived from PBMCs. The origin of the receptors is a male donor with HIV. CDR3s include the opening cysteine and the closing phenylalanine or tryptophan. Each record gives: V gene, D gene, clone size, J gene, CDR3 protein, CDR3 DNA. D genes are given only for firm matches. Not every row has a clone size; where given, it reads once, few, many or a size class.

TRBV6-6	-	-	TRBJ2-3	CASSPGLRDGTQYF	TGTGCCAGCAGTCCTGGACTGAGAGACGGTACGCAGTATTTT
TRBV14	-	-	TRBJ2-4	CASSPAVELAKNIQYF	TGTGCCAGCAGCCCGGCCGTTGAACTAGCCAAAAACATTCAGTACTTC
TRBV7-9	TRBD1	-	TRBJ1-5	CASSPQGAGNQPQHF	TGTGCCAGCAGCCCACAGGGGGCTGGCAATCAGCCCCAGCATTTT
TRBV5-4	-	few	TRBJ1-1	CASSFSGYTEAFF	TGTGCCAGCAGCTTTTCAGGGTACACTGAAGCTTTCTTT
TRBV6-1	-	-	TRBJ2-7	CASSEHNSYEQYF	TGTGCCAGCAGCGAGCATAACTCCTACGAGCAGTACTTC
TRBV18	-	few	TRBJ2-7	CASSPQFGQGPYEQYF	TGTGCCAGCTCACCACAGTTTGGGCAGGGGCCCTACGAGCAGTACTTC
TRBV6-5	-	-	TRBJ1-1	CASRNRWSRSEAFF	TGTGCCAGCAGAAACAGGTGGAGTCGGTCTGAAGCTTTCTTT
TRBV11-2	-	-	TRBJ1-3	CASSFPRAGVGGNTIYF	TGTGCCAGCAGCTTTCCCCGTGCGGGAGTTGGTGGAAACACCATATATTTT
TRBV27	TRBD1	few	TRBJ2-7	CASSFGQGAIEQYF	TGTGCCAGCAGTTTCGGACAGGGGGCTATCGAGCAGTACTTC
TRBV7-3	-	-	TRBJ2-3	CASGTSQGDTQYF	TGTGCCAGCGGCACATCACAGGGAGATACGCAGTATTTT
TRBV28	-	-	TRBJ2-1	CASGWRSSYNEQFF	TGTGCCAGCGGGTGGAGAAGCTCCTACAATGAGCAGTTCTTC
TRBV7-8	-	-	TRBJ2-7	CASSLEGLYSYEQYF	TGTGCCAGCAGCTTAGAAGGCCTCTACTCCTACGAGCAGTACTTC
TRBV27	TRBD2	-	TRBJ2-2	CASSSMGLAHTGELFF	TGTGCCAGCAGTTCAATGGGACTAGCCCACACCGGGGAGCTGTTTTTT
TRBV28	-	-	TRBJ2-5	CASSVALTKETQYF	TGTGCCAGCAGCGTAGCGCTCACAAAAGAGACCCAGTACTTC
TRBV27	-	-	TRBJ1-5	CASSLRGLQYSNQPQHF	TGTGCCAGCAGTTTAAGGGGACTACAATATAGCAATCAGCCCCAGCATTTT
TRBV10-2	-	-	TRBJ1-6	CASSEAGGEAPLHF	TGCGCCAGCAGTGAGGCCGGGGGAGAGGCGCCCCTCCACTTT
TRBV4-2	-	-	TRBJ1-1	CASSQEGNMNTEAFF	TGTGCCAGCAGCCAAGAGGGAAACATGAACACTGAAGCTTTCTTT
TRBV6-6	TRBD1	-	TRBJ2-1	CASSYRQGEYNEQFF	TGTGCCAGCAGTTACCGACAGGGCGAATACAATGAGCAGTTCTTC
TRBV19	-	-	TRBJ2-7	CASSNGAREQYF	TGTGCCAGTAGTAACGGAGCGAGAGAGCAGTACTTC
TRBV2	-	-	TRBJ1-1	CASSRSPTEAFF	TGTGCCAGCTCCCGCTCCCCCACTGAAGCTTTCTTT
TRBV28	-	-	TRBJ2-1	CASSGDRLNEQFF	TGTGCCAGCAGTGGGGACCGACTCAATGAGCAGTTCTTC
TRBV11-2	TRBD1	once	TRBJ1-1	CASRGQLNTEAFF	TGTGCCAGCAGGGGACAGCTTAACACTGAAGCTTTCTTT
TRBV27	-	-	TRBJ2-7	CASSPARTYEQYF	TGTGCCAGCAGTCCCGCCCGAACCTACGAGCAGTACTTC
TRBV6-5	TRBD2	-	TRBJ2-5	CASSSSGGSQETQYF	TGTGCCAGCAGTTCTAGCGGGGGGTCTCAAGAGACCCAGTACTTC
TRBV28	-	few	TRBJ1-2	CASSLGIWAFF	TGTGCCAGCAGTTTGGGGATCTGGGCGTTCTTC
TRBV7-9	-	-	TRBJ2-1	CASSLLAGSYNEQFF	TGTGCCAGCAGCTTACTGGCAGGGTCCTACAATGAGCAGTTCTTC
TRBV6-5	-	few	TRBJ2-7	CASRQSYEQYF	TGTGCCAGCAGACAATCCTACGAGCAGTACTTC
TRBV27	TRBD1	few	TRBJ1-1	CASSLSPTGRTEAFF	TGTGCCAGCAGTTTATCCCCGACAGGGAGAACTGAAGCTTTCTTT
TRBV7-6	TRBD2	-	TRBJ2-3	CASSSATSSTDTQYF	TGTGCCAGCAGCTCGGCGACTAGCAGCACAGATACGCAGTATTTT
TRBV7-2	-	-	TRBJ1-5	CASSPWGGEGQPQHF	TGTGCCAGCAGCCCCTGGGGCGGAGAAGGTCAGCCCCAGCATTTT
TRBV7-8	TRBD1	-	TRBJ1-2	CASSLTGTGRNGYTF	TGTGCCAGCAGCTTAACCGGGACAGGGAGGAATGGCTACACCTTC
TRBV10-3	-	-	TRBJ2-5	CAISEGGNQYF	TGTGCCATCAGTGAGGGGGGAAACCAGTACTTC
TRBV5-4	-	once	TRBJ1-1	CASSGGVTTEAFF	TGTGCCAGCAGCGGAGGGGTGACGACTGAAGCTTTCTTT
TRBV28	TRBD2	few	TRBJ2-7	CASTEGLAGTYEQYF	TGTGCCAGCACCGAAGGACTAGCGGGTACCTACGAGCAGTACTTC
TRBV5-6	-	-	TRBJ2-5	CASSFVGSQETQYF	TGTGCCAGCAGCTTTGTAGGGAGCCAAGAGACCCAGTACTTC
TRBV11-3	TRBD1	-	TRBJ2-1	CASSPTGGGYGNEQFF	TGTGCCAGCAGCCCAACAGGGGGAGGCTATGGTAATGAGCAGTTCTTC
TRBV5-6	-	-	TRBJ1-2	CASSLALIRQDGYTF	TGTGCCAGCAGCTTGGCCTTAATTAGGCAAGATGGCTACACCTTC
TRBV2	-	-	TRBJ2-1	CASSLNEQFF	TGTGCCAGCAGCCTGAATGAGCAGTTCTTC
TRBV5-4	-	-	TRBJ2-3	CASSHGTGADTQYF	TGTGCCAGCAGCCACGGGACCGGAGCAGATACGCAGTATTTT
TRBV6-1	-	-	TRBJ2-2	CASSPNTGELFF	TGTGCCAGCAGTCCAAACACCGGGGAGCTGTTTTTT
TRBV11-2	TRBD2	-	TRBJ2-5	CASSLSGGRETQYF	TGTGCCAGCAGCTTATCGGGGGGGCGAGAGACCCAGTACTTC
TRBV7-9	-	-	TRBJ2-3	CASSLDMGGPTQYF	TGTGCCAGCAGCTTAGACATGGGGGGGCCTACGCAGTATTTT
TRBV9	-	few	TRBJ2-7	CASSVSGDTAYEQYF	TGTGCCAGCAGCGTATCTGGGGACACCGCCTACGAGCAGTACTTC
TRBV28	-	-	TRBJ1-2	CASIPGGVGYGYTF	TGTGCCAGCATCCCCGGCGGGGTCGGGTATGGCTACACCTTC
TRBV19	-	-	TRBJ2-1	CASSIALGDEQFF	TGTGCCAGTAGTATAGCCCTGGGGGATGAGCAGTTCTTC
TRBV6-5	-	-	TRBJ1-5	CASYSSRNQPQHF	TGTGCCAGCTACAGCAGTCGCAATCAGCCCCAGCATTTT
TRBV5-1	-	-	TRBJ2-3	CASSFGERAPTDTQYF	TGCGCCAGCAGCTTTGGAGAGCGAGCCCCCACAGATACGCAGTATTTT
TRBV6-5	-	-	TRBJ1-1	CASSYSGPLGNTEAFF	TGTGCCAGCAGTTACTCGGGCCCTCTAGGGAACACTGAAGCTTTCTTT
TRBV27	-	-	TRBJ2-4	CASSLGAGAQNIQYF	TGTGCCAGCAGTTTGGGGGCAGGGGCGCAAAACATTCAGTACTTC
TRBV4-2	-	few	TRBJ2-7	CASSQVPFYEQYF	TGTGCCAGCAGCCAAGTTCCCTTTTACGAGCAGTACTTC
TRBV19	-	few	TRBJ2-1	CASSIGSGAYNEQFF	TGTGCCAGTAGTATTGGGAGCGGAGCTTACAATGAGCAGTTCTTC
TRBV7-9	-	few	TRBJ2-5	CASSSLGFDETQYF	TGTGCCAGCAGCTCCCTAGGTTTCGATGAGACCCAGTACTTC